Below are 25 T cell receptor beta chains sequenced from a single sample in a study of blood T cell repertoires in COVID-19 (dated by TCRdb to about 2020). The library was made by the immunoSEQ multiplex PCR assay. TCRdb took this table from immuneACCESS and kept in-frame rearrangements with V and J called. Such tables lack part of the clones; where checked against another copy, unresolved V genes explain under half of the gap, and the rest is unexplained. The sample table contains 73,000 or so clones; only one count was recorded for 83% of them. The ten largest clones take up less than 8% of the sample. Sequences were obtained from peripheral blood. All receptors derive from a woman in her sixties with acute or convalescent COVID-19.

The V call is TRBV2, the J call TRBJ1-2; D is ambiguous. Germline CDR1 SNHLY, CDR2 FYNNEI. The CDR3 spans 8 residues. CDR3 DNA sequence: TGTTCCCAGGATGGCTACACCTTC. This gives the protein CSQDGYTF.

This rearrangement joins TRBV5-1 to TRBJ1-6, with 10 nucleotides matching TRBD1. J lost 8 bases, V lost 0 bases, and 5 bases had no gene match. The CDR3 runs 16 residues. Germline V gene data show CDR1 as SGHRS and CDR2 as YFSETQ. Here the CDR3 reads CASSLAGQGSYSPLHF. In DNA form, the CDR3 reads TGCGCCAGCAGCTTGGCGGGACAGGGGAGTTATTCACCCCTCCACTTT.

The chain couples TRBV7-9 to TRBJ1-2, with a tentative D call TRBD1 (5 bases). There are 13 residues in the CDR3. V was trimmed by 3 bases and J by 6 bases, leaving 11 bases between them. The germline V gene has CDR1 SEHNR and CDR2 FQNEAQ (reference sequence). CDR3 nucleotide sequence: TGTGCCAGCAGCTTTTCGGGGGACGATGGCTACACCTTC. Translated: CASSFSGDDGYTF.

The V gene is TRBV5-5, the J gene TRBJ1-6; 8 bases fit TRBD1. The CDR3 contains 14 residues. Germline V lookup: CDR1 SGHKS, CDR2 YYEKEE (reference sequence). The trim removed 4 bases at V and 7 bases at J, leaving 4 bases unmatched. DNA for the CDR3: TGTGCCAGCAGCGGGGACAGGACCAATTCACCCCTCCACTTT. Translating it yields CASSGDRTNSPLHF.

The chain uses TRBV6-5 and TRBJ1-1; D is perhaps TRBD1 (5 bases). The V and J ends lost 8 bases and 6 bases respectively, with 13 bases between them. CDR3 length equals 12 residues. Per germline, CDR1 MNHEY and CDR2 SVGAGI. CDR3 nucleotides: TGTGCCAGCCGCTGGGGGGGGGCTGAAGCTTTCTTT. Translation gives CASRWGGAEAFF.

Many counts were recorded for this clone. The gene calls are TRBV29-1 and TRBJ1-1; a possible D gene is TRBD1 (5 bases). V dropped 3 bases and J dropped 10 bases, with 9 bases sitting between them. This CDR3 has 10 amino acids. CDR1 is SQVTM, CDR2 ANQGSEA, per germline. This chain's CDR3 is CSVDSGGAFF. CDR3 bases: TGCAGCGTTGATAGCGGGGGAGCTTTCTTT.

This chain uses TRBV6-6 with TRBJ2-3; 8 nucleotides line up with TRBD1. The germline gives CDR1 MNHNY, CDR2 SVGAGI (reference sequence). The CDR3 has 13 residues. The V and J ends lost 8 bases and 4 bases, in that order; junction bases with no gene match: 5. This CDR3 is CASDRGVADTQYF. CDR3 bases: TGTGCCAGCGACAGGGGAGTGGCAGATACGCAGTATTTT.

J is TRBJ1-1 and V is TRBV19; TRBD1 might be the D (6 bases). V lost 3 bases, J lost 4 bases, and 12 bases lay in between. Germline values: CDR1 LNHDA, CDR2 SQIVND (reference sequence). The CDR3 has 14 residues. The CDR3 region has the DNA TGTGCCAGTAGTATTAGGGGGACAATCACTGAAGCTTTCTTT. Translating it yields CASSIRGTITEAFF.

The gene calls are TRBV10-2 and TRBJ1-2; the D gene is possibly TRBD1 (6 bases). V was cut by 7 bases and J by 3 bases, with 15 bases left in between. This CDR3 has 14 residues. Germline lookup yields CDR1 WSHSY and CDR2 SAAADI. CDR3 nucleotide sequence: TGCGCCAGCATGGGACAAGTCGGCGACTATGGCTACACCTTC. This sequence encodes CASMGQVGDYGYTF.

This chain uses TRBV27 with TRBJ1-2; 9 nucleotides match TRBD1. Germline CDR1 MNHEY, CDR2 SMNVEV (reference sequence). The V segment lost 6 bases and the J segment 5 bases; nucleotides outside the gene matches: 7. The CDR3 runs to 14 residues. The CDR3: CASSPTGGKYGYTF. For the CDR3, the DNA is TGTGCCAGCAGCCCCACAGGGGGCAAGTATGGCTACACCTTC.

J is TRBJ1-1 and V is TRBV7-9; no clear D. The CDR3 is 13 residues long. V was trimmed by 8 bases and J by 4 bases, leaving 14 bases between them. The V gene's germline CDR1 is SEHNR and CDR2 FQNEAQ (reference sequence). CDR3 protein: CASLPGWSTEAFF. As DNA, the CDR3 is TGTGCCAGCTTGCCGGGATGGAGCACTGAAGCTTTCTTT.

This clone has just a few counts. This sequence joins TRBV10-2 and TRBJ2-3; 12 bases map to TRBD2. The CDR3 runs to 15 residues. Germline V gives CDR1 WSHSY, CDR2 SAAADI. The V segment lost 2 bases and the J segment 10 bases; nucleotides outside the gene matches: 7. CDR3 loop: CASSEITSGGTPQYF. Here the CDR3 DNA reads TGCGCCAGCAGTGAGATTACTAGCGGGGGGACTCCGCAGTATTTT.

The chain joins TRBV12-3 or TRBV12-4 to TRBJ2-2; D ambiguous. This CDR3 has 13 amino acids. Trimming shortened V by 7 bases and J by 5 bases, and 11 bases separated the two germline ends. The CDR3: CASTLRLTGELFF. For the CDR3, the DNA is TGTGCCAGCACCCTCCGTTTGACCGGGGAGCTGTTTTTT.

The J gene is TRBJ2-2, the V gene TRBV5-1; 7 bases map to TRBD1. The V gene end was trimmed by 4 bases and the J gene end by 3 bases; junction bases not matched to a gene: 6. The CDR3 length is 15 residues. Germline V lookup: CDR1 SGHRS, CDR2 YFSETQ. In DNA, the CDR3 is TGCGCCAGCAGCCCTTTACAGGGGTACACCGGGGAGCTGTTTTTT. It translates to CASSPLQGYTGELFF.

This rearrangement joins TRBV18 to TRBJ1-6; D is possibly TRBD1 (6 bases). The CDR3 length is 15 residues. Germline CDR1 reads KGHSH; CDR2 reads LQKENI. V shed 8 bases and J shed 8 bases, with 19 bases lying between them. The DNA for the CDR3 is TGTGCCAGCACACTACAGGGCATTGGGTATTCACCCCTCCACTTT. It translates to CASTLQGIGYSPLHF. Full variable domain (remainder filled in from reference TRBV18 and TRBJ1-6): NAGVMQNPRHLVRRRGQEARLRCSPMKGHSHVYWYRQLPEEGLKFMVYLQKENIIDESGMPKERFSAEFPKEGPSILRIQQVVRGDSAAYFCASTLQGIGYSPLHFGNGTRLTVT.

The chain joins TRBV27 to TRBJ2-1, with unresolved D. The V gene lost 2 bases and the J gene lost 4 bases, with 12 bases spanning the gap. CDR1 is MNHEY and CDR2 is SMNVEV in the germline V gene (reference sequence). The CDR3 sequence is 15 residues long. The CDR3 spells CASSLRYSIYNEQFF. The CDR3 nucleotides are TGTGCCAGCAGTTTACGATACTCTATTTACAATGAGCAGTTCTTC.

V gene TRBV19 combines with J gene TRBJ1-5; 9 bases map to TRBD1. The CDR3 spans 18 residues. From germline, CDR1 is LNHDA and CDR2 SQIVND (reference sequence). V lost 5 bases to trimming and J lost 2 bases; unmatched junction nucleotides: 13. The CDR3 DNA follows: TGTGCCAGTAGTCCCCGGGGACAGGGTGGCGTTGGCAATCAGCCCCAGCATTTT. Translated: CASSPRGQGGVGNQPQHF.

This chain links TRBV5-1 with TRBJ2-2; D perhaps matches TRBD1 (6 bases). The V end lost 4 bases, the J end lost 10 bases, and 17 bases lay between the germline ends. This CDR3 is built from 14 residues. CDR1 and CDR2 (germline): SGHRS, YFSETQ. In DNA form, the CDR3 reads TGCGCCAGCAGCGAATCCGGGACATACGAGGAGCTGTTTTTT. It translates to CASSESGTYEELFF.

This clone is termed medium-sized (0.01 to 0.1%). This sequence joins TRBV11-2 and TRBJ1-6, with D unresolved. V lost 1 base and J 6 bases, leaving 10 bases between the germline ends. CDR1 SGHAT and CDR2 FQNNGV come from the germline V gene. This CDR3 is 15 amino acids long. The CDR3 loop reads CASSLAPGGNSPLHF. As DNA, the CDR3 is TGTGCCAGCAGCTTAGCGCCAGGAGGTAATTCACCCCTCCACTTT.

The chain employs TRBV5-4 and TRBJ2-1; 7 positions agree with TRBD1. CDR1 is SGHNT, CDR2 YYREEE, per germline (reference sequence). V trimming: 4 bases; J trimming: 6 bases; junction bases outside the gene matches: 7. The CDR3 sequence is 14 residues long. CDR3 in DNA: TGTGCCAGCAGCCTTAAGACAGGGTCCAATGAGCAGTTCTTC. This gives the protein CASSLKTGSNEQFF.

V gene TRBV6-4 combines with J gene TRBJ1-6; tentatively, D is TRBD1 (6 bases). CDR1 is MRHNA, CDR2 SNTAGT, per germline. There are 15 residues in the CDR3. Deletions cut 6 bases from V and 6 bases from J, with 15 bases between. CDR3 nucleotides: TGTGCCAGCAGCCCGAGGGGCAGGGGTAATTCACCCCTCCACTTT. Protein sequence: CASSPRGRGNSPLHF.

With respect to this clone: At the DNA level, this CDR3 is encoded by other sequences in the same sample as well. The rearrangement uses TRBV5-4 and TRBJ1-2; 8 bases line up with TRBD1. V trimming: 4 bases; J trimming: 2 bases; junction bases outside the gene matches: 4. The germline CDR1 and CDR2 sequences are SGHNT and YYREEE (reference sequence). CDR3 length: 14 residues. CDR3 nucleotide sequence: TGTGCCAGCAGCCTAGGACAGGGAAACTATGGCTACACCTTC. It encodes CASSLGQGNYGYTF.

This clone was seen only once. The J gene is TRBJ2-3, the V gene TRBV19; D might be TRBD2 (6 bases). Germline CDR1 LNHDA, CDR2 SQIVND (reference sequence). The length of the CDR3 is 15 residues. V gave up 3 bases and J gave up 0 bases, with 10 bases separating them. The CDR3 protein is CASSMGGLSTDTQYF. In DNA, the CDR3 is TGTGCCAGTAGTATGGGGGGACTTAGCACAGATACGCAGTATTTT.

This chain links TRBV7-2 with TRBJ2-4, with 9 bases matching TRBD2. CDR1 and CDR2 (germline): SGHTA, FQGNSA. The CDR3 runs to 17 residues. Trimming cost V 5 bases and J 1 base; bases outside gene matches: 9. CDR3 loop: CASSPIRGGAAKNIQYF. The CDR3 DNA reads TGTGCCAGCAGCCCCATCCGCGGGGGGGCCGCCAAAAACATTCAGTACTTC.

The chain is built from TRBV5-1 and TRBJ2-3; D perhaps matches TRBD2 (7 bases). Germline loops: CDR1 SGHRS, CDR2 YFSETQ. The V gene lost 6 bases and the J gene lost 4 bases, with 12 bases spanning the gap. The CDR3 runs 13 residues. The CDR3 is CASKAGAADTQYF. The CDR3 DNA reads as TGCGCCAGCAAGGCGGGGGCGGCAGATACGCAGTATTTT.